This T cell receptor beta chain originates from a study of T cells in Graves' hyperthyroidism and ophthalmopathy. General study findings and limits: Blood held most thyroid clonotypes expanded above 0.001 frequency. Prediction of ophthalmopathy progression came a median about 6 months pre-onset.

The V and J ends lost 4 bases and 8 bases respectively, with 8 bases between them. The CDR3 totals 11 residues. Looked up from germline, CDR1 is ENHRY and CDR2 is SYGVKD. Stable Graves' hyperthyroidism denoted no ophthalmopathy progression over 18 months. Clinicians diagnosed patients from clinical symptoms, serum thyroxine and TRAb, thyroid ultrasound and orbital computed tomography. Template material for amplifying TCR beta CDR3 regions consisted of RNA transcripts. When the TCR CDR3 underwent first-round RT-PCR, the HTBI primer set was used. TCRdb itself ran the multiplex PCR reads through MiXCR, one entry per CDR3 protein. The profile shows some 92,000 distinct CDR3 sequences, 40% of them singletons. Turning to this clonotype: Antigen unknown.

Sequenced sample: peripheral blood or thyroid tissue (not recorded which). The TCR sequence derives from a woman aged 25 to 45 with Graves' hyperthyroidism. This chain uses TRBV10-3 with TRBJ1-2; no firm D call. Here the CDR3 reads CAISGEFGYTF. The CDR3, as DNA: TGTGCCATCAGTGGGGAGTTCGGCTACACCTTC.